The subject of this entry is one T cell receptor beta chain. Its antigen is not known. The data were obtained in a study of T cell responses to AZD1222 COVID-19 vaccine. Study overall: Recipients boosted at about 4 weeks or about 12 weeks are pooled. Findings of the study overall: Females made up more of the donors, who were largely white British, and clonal diversity may have come out too low. Regions 160-218 and 743-854 held dominance among vaccine-associated CD4 TCRs, which spanned spike.

The method was immunoSEQ multiplex PCR; TCRdb's version includes in-frame clones alone and lacks a portion of them. The table includes around 130,000 clones, under 95% detected once. The clonotype originates from an adult in good health. Sequences were derived from peripheral blood, sampled on day 0 of AZD1222 vaccination.

Written as DNA, the CDR3 is TGTGCCAGTTCCGGGACAAAGTGGGAGCTGTTTTTT. It codes for CASSGTKWELFF. V and J are TRBV19 and TRBJ2-2; maybe TRBD1 (6 bases). This CDR3 has 12 amino acids. V lost 8 bases, J lost 9 bases, and 13 bases lay in between. Germline CDR1 and CDR2: LNHDA and SQIVND (reference sequence).